Following are 27 T cell receptor beta chains from one sample sequenced in a study of blood T cell repertoires in COVID-19. Repertoires were generated with immunoSEQ multiplex PCR, while TCRdb's copy carries only in-frame clones and drops some. The table records fewer than 250,000 clones, under 80% of them present only once. The specimen sequenced was PBMCs or T cells enriched from blood (not recorded which). The receptor source for this set is a woman aged 45-65 years with acute COVID-19.

This chain connects TRBV27 to TRBJ1-6; tentative D call: TRBD1 (5 bases). The CDR3 contains 17 residues. Germline V gives CDR1 MNHEY, CDR2 SMNVEV (reference sequence). With 6 bases removed from V and 1 base from J, the gap between germline ends came to 16 bases. CDR3 nucleotides: TGTGCCAGCAGGGATGTCGCTGGGGCTTCCTATAATTCACCCCTCCACTTT. As protein: CASRDVAGASYNSPLHF.

The chain is built from TRBV28 and TRBJ1-5; no clear D. The length of the CDR3 is 11 residues. Trimming cost V 6 bases and J 3 bases, with 3 bases left between them. Germline CDR1 is MDHEN and CDR2 is SYDVKM. The chain's CDR3 is CASSYNQPQHF. For the CDR3, the DNA is TGTGCCAGCAGCTACAATCAGCCCCAGCATTTT.

The chain links TRBV6-5 to TRBJ2-1; 7 nucleotides match TRBD2. V was clipped by 0 bases and J by 7 bases; unmatched bases: 9. The CDR3 is 16 amino acids. The germline V gene has CDR1 MNHEY and CDR2 SVGAGI. The CDR3 here is CASSYSGEGSVNEQFF. In DNA form, the CDR3 reads TGTGCCAGCAGTTACTCGGGGGAGGGTTCGGTGAATGAGCAGTTCTTC.

This clone was counted a single time. The chain links TRBV28 to TRBJ1-1, with D maybe TRBD1 (5 bases). The CDR3 sequence is 15 residues long. The V end was cut by 6 bases, the J end by 0 bases, with 14 bases between. CDR1 MDHEN and CDR2 SYDVKM come from the germline V gene. The CDR3 DNA is TGTGCCAGCAGCCAAGCCGACAGAATGAACACTGAAGCTTTCTTT. This encodes CASSQADRMNTEAFF.

V gene TRBV5-1 combines with J gene TRBJ1-1, with D unclear. The CDR3 totals 14 residues. The germline gives CDR1 SGHRS, CDR2 YFSETQ. Trimming left V 2 bases short and J 0 bases short, with 8 bases between. This CDR3 is CASSFGLLNTEAFF. The CDR3 DNA reads TGCGCCAGCAGCTTTGGACTCCTGAACACTGAAGCTTTCTTT. Drawing the rest from reference TRBV5-1 and TRBJ1-1, the complete variable domain is KAGVTQTPRYLIKTRGQQVTLSCSPISGHRSVSWYQQTPGQGLQFLFEYFSETQRNKGNFPGRFSGRQFSNSRSEMNVSTLELGDSALYLCASSFGLLNTEAFFGQGTRLTVV.

This chain links TRBV4-1 with TRBJ1-1; TRBD1 might be the D (6 bases). V lost 1 base and J 3 bases, leaving 18 bases between the germline ends. Germline assignment: CDR1 MGHRA and CDR2 YSYEKL. The CDR3 length is 17 residues. CDR3 DNA sequence: TGCGCCAGCAGCCAAGGTCGAGCTGGGGGCAAGGACACTGAAGCTTTCTTT. Protein sequence: CASSQGRAGGKDTEAFF.

This clone was seen a few times. This chain joins TRBV5-1 and TRBJ2-7; TRBD1 matches 10 bases. Trimming took 1 base from V and 7 from J; bases not matched to a gene: 5. This CDR3 region has 14 residues. Germline V gene data show CDR1 as SGHRS and CDR2 as YFSETQ. DNA of the CDR3: TGCGCCAGCAGCTTGTCGACAGGGGGCGGAGAGCAGTACGTC. As protein: CASSLSTGGGEQYV.

V is TRBV7-9 and J is TRBJ1-2; the D gene is possibly TRBD1 (6 bases). The CDR3 spans 13 residues. The V end was cut by 5 bases, the J end by 8 bases, with 15 bases between. CDR1 is SEHNR and CDR2 is FQNEAQ in the germline V gene (reference sequence). The CDR3 region has the DNA TGTGCCAGCAGCCCGAGCGGACAGCGAGGCTACACCTTC. It translates to CASSPSGQRGYTF.

The CDR3 is CASSLARGVEAFF. CDR3 coding DNA: TGTGCCAGCAGCTTGGCCAGGGGCGTTGAAGCTTTCTTT. The V call is TRBV11-2, the J call TRBJ1-1, with D tentatively TRBD1 (6 bases). Trimming took 3 bases from V and 7 from J, leaving 12 bases between them. Germline V gives CDR1 SGHAT, CDR2 FQNNGV. This CDR3 region has 13 residues.

This chain joins TRBV6-7 and TRBJ1-2, with 8 bases matching TRBD1. TRBV6-7 is classed as an ORF, of uncertain function. CDR3 length: 13 residues. J was trimmed by 4 bases and V by 6 bases; bases with no gene match: 4. This CDR3 reads CASRPGTGYGYTF. DNA of the CDR3: TGTGCCAGCAGGCCCGGGACAGGCTATGGCTACACCTTC.

The DNA for the CDR3 is TGTGCCAGCTCCAAGGAGGGGGCGGGAGAAAAACTGTTTTTT. This encodes CASSKEGAGEKLFF. This chain joins TRBV3-1 (or the pseudogene TRBV3-2) and TRBJ1-4; 7 bases agree with TRBD1. The CDR3 covers 14 residues. J lost 8 bases, V lost 8 bases, and 11 bases had no gene match. CDR1 is LGHDT and CDR2 is YNNKEL in the germline V gene (reference sequence).

The rearrangement joins TRBV5-1 to TRBJ2-5; TRBD1 aligns across 9 bases. Germline assignment: CDR1 SGHRS and CDR2 YFSETQ. The V and J ends lost 2 bases and 2 bases, in that order; junction bases with no gene match: 7. The CDR3 length is 16 residues. This chain's CDR3 is CASSFGGGQGQETQYF. The DNA of the CDR3 is TGCGCCAGCAGCTTCGGAGGAGGACAGGGGCAAGAGACCCAGTACTTC.

The chain employs TRBV5-1 and TRBJ2-5; TRBD2 matches at 10 bases. CDR3 length: 16 residues. With V trimmed by 4 bases and J by 3 bases, 9 bases remained unmatched. Looked up from germline, CDR1 is SGHRS and CDR2 is YFSETQ. The CDR3 DNA follows: TGCGCCAGCAGCGAAGCCACTAGCGGGGCTGAAGAGACCCAGTACTTC. It specifies CASSEATSGAEETQYF.

This clone came up a few times. The chain recombines TRBV5-8 with TRBJ2-7, with no clear D. This CDR3 has 12 residues. Trimming left V 4 bases short and J 2 bases short, with 7 bases between. CDR1 is SGHTS and CDR2 is YDEGEE in the germline V gene. This chain's CDR3 is CASSARAYEQYV. DNA of the CDR3: TGTGCCAGCAGCGCTCGAGCCTACGAGCAGTACGTC.

The sample holds one count of this clone. This sequence joins TRBV19 and TRBJ1-3, with no clear D. Germline V gives CDR1 LNHDA, CDR2 SQIVND (reference sequence). V lost 10 bases, J lost 0 bases, and 19 bases lay in between. The CDR3 is 16 residues long. The CDR3 nucleotides read TGTGCCACATCCCCTGGCCAACAGAACTCTGGAAACACCATATATTTT. Encoded protein: CATSPGQQNSGNTIYF.

J is TRBJ1-1 and V is TRBV29-1, with TRBD1 matching 11 bases. Germline V gene lookup returns CDR1 SQVTM and CDR2 ANQGSEA. This CDR3 comprises 12 residues. The J segment lost 5 bases and the V segment lost 7 bases, leaving 3 bases of the junction unmatched. The CDR3 coding sequence is TGCAGCGCTGGACAGGGGGCAACTGAAGCTTTCTTT. Encoded protein: CSAGQGATEAFF. Full variable domain (missing parts from reference TRBV29-1 and TRBJ1-1): SAVISQKPSRDICQRGTSLTIQCQVDSQVTMMFWYRQQPGQSLTLIATANQGSEATYESGFVIDKFPISRPNLTFSTLTVSNMSPEDSSIYLCSAGQGATEAFFGQGTRLTVV.

The CDR3 spells CASRDRGRGYGYTF. For the CDR3, the DNA is TGTGCCAGCAGAGACAGGGGGCGCGGTTATGGCTACACCTTC. The rearrangement uses TRBV6-5 and TRBJ1-2; the match to TRBD1 covers 10 bases. CDR3 size: 14 residues. Germline loops: CDR1 MNHEY, CDR2 SVGAGI. V was clipped by 6 bases and J by 5 bases; unmatched bases: 6.

This clone appeared many times. At one boundary the junction diverges from the germline segment, which might be a read error. This sequence joins TRBV10-1 and TRBJ2-3; TRBD2 matches 8 bases. CDR3 length: 13 amino acids. The germline V gene encodes CDR1 WNHNN and CDR2 SYGVQD (reference sequence). CDR3 region: CASSEVPAGGLDF. CDR3 sequence (DNA): TGCGCCAGCAGTGAGGTTCCGGCGGGGGGTTTGGATTTT.

This clone was seen a few times. The V call is TRBV7-2, the J call TRBJ2-3; D may be TRBD2 (6 bases). Germline-derived CDR1 and CDR2 are SGHTA and FQGNSA. This CDR3 spans 13 amino acids. The germline V and J ends were trimmed by 5 bases and 3 bases, with 9 bases remaining between them. For the CDR3, the DNA is TGTGCCAGCAGCCCCGGGGGAACAGATACGCAGTATTTT. Its protein product is CASSPGGTDTQYF.

The chain recombines TRBV9 with TRBJ1-4; the D gene is possibly TRBD1 (5 bases). V was shortened by 0 bases and J by 3 bases, with 9 bases between the two germline ends. Germline V gives CDR1 SGDLS, CDR2 YYNGEE. The CDR3 spans 15 residues. The CDR3 reads CASSVDTGPNEKLFF. CDR3 bases: TGTGCCAGCAGCGTAGACACAGGCCCTAATGAAAAACTGTTTTTT.

This chain links TRBV7-6 with TRBJ2-5; the D gene is possibly TRBD2 (6 bases). Trimming took 0 bases from V and 0 from J, leaving 14 bases between them. This CDR3 is built from 17 residues. CDR1 is SGHVS, CDR2 FNYEAQ, per germline. CDR3 amino acids: CASSLAGVREDQETQYF. As DNA, the CDR3 is TGTGCCAGCAGCTTAGCGGGAGTGAGGGAGGACCAAGAGACCCAGTACTTC.

Here the CDR3 reads CASSFSGHTANYEQYV. The CDR3 bases are TGTGCCAGCAGTTTCTCGGGACATACCGCTAACTACGAGCAGTACGTC. The chain links TRBV21-1 to TRBJ2-7; no DNA check was done on the table's D call, TRBD1. TRBV21-1 corresponds to a pseudogene. This CDR3 region has 16 residues.

This clone was seen a single time. The V call is TRBV29-1, the J call TRBJ1-1; 9 nucleotides align to TRBD1. Germline V gene sequence: CDR1 SQVTM, CDR2 ANQGSEA. The CDR3 contains 15 residues. With V trimmed by 7 bases and J by 1 base, 10 bases remained unmatched. CDR3 DNA: TGCAGCGGGACAGACGTACAGGGGGCGAACACTGAAGCTTTCTTT. Amino acid sequence: CSGTDVQGANTEAFF.

This clone was recorded only once. The rearrangement uses TRBV27 and TRBJ1-1, with D possibly matching TRBD1 (6 bases). This CDR3 comprises 14 residues. Per the germline V gene, CDR1 is MNHEY and CDR2 is SMNVEV (reference sequence). V was pared by 8 bases and J by 4 bases, with 17 bases between. CDR3 amino acids: CASRSTGMGTEAFF. CDR3 DNA sequence: TGTGCCAGCCGTTCAACAGGGATGGGCACTGAAGCTTTCTTT.

The rearrangement joins TRBV24-1 to TRBJ2-2; no clear D gene. V lost 3 bases and J lost 7, with 14 bases in between. The CDR3 contains 15 residues. CDR1 is KGHDR, CDR2 SFDVKD, per germline. The CDR3 DNA reads TGTGCCACCAGTGATCCCCAAACTCAGGTCGGGGAGCTGTTTTTT. It specifies CATSDPQTQVGELFF.

J is TRBJ1-3 and V is TRBV19, with D perhaps matching TRBD1 (6 bases). Germline V gene lookup returns CDR1 LNHDA and CDR2 SQIVND (reference sequence). The CDR3 runs to 16 residues. Trimming cost V 5 bases and J 0 bases, with 14 bases left between them. Written as DNA, the CDR3 is TGTGCCAGTAGTTCACAGGGTACCCTCTCTGGAAACACCATATATTTT. It translates to CASSSQGTLSGNTIYF.

CDR3 DNA sequence: TGTGCCAGCAGTGCCCTATATGGCTACACCTTC. Translating it yields CASSALYGYTF. The chain has TRBV12-3 or TRBV12-4 and TRBJ1-2; D uncertain. V was cut by 5 bases and J by 5 bases, with 6 bases left in between. This CDR3 is 11 amino acids long.